These T cell receptor beta chains were read from a single sample in a study of blood T cell repertoires in COVID-19. Sequencing used immunoSEQ multiplex PCR; TCRdb keeps in-frame clones, though not all of them. The table lists around 23,000 clones, roughly 90% of them singletons. The specimen was peripheral blood. These receptors were taken from an elderly woman with active or convalescent COVID-19. The conserved cysteine and the conserved F or W are not part of the CDR3 here. Clone size is shown for a subset of rows, as once, few, many or a class of expanded clone.

V: TRBV5-1
size: .
length: 12
J: TRBJ2-7
CDR3: ASSFGDSPYEQY

V: TRBV21-1
size: .
length: 7
J: TRBJ2-7
CDR3: ASEYEQY

V: TRBV11-3
size: .
length: 11
J: TRBJ1-1
CDR3: ASSLTRNTEAF

V: TRBV4-3
size: .
length: 12
J: TRBJ2-1
CDR3: ASSNGQRGDEQF

V: TRBV7-9
size: few
length: 9
J: TRBJ1-2
CDR3: ASSQGDGYT

V: TRBV24-1
size: .
length: 16
J: TRBJ2-2
CDR3: ATSDYGGRTANTGELF

V: TRBV2
size: .
length: 13
J: TRBJ2-3
CDR3: ASSDLTPAHDTQY

V: TRBV3-1/TRBV3-2
size: .
length: 11
J: TRBJ1-1
CDR3: ASSPHRVTEAF

V: TRBV19
size: .
length: 13
J: TRBJ1-5
CDR3: ASRRDRGINQPQH

V: TRBV11-2
size: .
length: 13
J: TRBJ2-7
CDR3: ASSLLGSQEGEQY

V: TRBV19
size: .
length: 15
J: TRBJ1-4
CDR3: ASISRWDRMGFEKLF

V: TRBV11-2
size: few
length: 12
J: TRBJ1-5
CDR3: ASSHGTGGRPQH

V: TRBV5-5
size: .
length: 13
J: TRBJ1-2
CDR3: ASSWVRPGGSHDT

V: TRBV9
size: .
length: 17
J: TRBJ2-3
CDR3: ASSVAGGLAGAGTDTQY

V: TRBV4-2
size: .
length: 15
J: TRBJ2-5
CDR3: ASSQDPGRGDGGTQY

V: TRBV9
size: .
length: 14
J: TRBJ1-3
CDR3: ASSPQGVGGGNTIY

V: TRBV5-4
size: .
length: 11
J: TRBJ2-5
CDR3: ASSLRQVETQY

V: TRBV25-1
size: .
length: 13
J: TRBJ2-7
CDR3: ASRGRTAGLYEQY

V: TRBV6-6
size: .
length: 12
J: TRBJ1-6
CDR3: ASSLNQLVSPLH

V: TRBV18
size: once
length: 12
J: TRBJ2-7
CDR3: ARRGGMEGTVQY

V: TRBV4-3
size: .
length: 18
J: TRBJ1-4
CDR3: ASSQRDVGTGGPTNEKLF

V: TRBV11-3
size: .
length: 9
J: TRBJ2-1
CDR3: ASSFQREQF

V: TRBV28
size: .
length: 10
J: TRBJ1-1
CDR3: ASSSGQPQAF

V: TRBV28
size: .
length: 13
J: TRBJ2-2
CDR3: ASSFGGEPAGELF